This T cell receptor beta chain was captured in a study of cytomegalovirus exposure and HLA in healthy donors. General study findings and limits: First-cohort TCR clusters tended to co-occur in the roughly 130 validation repertoires, a later analysis found. Published work reported that the classifier diagnosed cytomegalovirus status with high specificity and sensitivity. Cytomegalovirus-associated status was assigned to approximately 160 TCR beta chains.

As regards this clone: Its target is unknown.

The donors were members of the validation cohort, which comprised about 120 subjects and was separate from the first cohort of 666 subjects. Produced via immunoSEQ multiplex PCR; TCRdb's table is partial and in-frame only. The profile shows around 150,000 clones, about 90% of them singletons. J lost 1 base, V lost 0 bases, and 12 bases had no gene match. Per germline, CDR1 SGHAT and CDR2 FQNNGV. CDR3 length: 20 amino acids. The sequencing sample was made of PBMCs. The chain combines TRBV11-2 with TRBJ2-3; TRBD2 matches 11 bases. This TCR derives from a man aged 18 to 29 in good health and CMV-seropositive. The CDR3 DNA sequence: TGTGCCAGCAGCTTAGATCGTAGCGGGAGGGCGCCCTTGGGCACAGATACGCAGTATTTT. It encodes CASSLDRSGRAPLGTDTQYF.